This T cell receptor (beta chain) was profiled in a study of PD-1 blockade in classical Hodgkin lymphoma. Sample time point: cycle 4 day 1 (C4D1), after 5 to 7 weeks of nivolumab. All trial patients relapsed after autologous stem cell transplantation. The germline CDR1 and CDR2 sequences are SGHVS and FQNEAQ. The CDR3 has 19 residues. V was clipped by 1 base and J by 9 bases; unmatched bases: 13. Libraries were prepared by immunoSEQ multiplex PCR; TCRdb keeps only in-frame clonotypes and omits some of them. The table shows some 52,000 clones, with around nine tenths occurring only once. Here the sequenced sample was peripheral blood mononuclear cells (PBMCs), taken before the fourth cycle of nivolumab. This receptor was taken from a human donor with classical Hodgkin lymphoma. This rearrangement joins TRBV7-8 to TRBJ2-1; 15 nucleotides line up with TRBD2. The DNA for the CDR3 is TGTGCCAGCAGCTTAGGGGGGAGGGGTGGACTAGCGGGAGGGAGTGAGCAGTTCTTC. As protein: CASSLGGRGGLAGGSEQFF.